The T cell receptor (beta chain) under discussion was sequenced for a study of blood T cell repertoires in COVID-19. TCRdb's table, derived via immunoSEQ multiplex PCR, lists solely in-frame clones and lacks some. The sample yields roughly 210,000 clones, about 85% seen once. This receptor was identified in a man in his sixties or seventies with acute or convalescent COVID-19. Sequencing used peripheral blood.

The CDR3 coding sequence is TGCAGCGTGGACAGGGGCCGGGGGACTGAAGCTTTCTTT. Amino acid sequence: CSVDRGRGTEAFF. This chain links TRBV29-1 with TRBJ1-1, with TRBD1 matching over 9 bases. The V gene end was trimmed by 6 bases and the J gene end by 5 bases; junction bases not matched to a gene: 7. The germline V gene has CDR1 SQVTM and CDR2 ANQGSEA. The CDR3 runs 13 residues.